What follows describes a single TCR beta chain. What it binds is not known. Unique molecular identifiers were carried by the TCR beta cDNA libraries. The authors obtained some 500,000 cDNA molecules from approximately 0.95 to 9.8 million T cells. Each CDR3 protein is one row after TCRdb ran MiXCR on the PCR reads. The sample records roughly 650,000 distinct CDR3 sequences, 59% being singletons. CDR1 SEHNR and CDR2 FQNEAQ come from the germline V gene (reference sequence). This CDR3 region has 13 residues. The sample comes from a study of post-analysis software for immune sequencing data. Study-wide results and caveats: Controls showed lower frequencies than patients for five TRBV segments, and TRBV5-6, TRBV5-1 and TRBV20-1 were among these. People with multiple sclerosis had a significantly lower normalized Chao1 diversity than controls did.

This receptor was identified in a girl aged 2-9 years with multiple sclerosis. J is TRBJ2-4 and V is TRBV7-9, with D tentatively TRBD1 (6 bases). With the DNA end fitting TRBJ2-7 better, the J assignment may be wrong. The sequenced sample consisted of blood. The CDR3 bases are TGTGCCAGCAGCCGACAGGAAGAGTACGAGCAGTACTTC. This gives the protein CASSRQEEYEQYF.